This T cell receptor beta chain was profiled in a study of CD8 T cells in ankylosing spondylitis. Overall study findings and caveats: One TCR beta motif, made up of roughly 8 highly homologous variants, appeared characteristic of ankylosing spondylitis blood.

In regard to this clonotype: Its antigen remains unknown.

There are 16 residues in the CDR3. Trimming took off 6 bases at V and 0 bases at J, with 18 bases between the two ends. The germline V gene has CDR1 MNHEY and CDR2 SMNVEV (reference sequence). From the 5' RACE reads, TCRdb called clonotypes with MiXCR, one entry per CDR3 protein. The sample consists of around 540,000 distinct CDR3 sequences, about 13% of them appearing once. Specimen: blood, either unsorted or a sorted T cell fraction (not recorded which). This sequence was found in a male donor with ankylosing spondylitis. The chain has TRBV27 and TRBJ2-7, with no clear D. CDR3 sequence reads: CASSPSSRYFSYEQYV. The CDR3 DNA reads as TGTGCCAGCAGCCCTTCTTCCCGATATTTCTCCTACGAGCAGTACGTC.